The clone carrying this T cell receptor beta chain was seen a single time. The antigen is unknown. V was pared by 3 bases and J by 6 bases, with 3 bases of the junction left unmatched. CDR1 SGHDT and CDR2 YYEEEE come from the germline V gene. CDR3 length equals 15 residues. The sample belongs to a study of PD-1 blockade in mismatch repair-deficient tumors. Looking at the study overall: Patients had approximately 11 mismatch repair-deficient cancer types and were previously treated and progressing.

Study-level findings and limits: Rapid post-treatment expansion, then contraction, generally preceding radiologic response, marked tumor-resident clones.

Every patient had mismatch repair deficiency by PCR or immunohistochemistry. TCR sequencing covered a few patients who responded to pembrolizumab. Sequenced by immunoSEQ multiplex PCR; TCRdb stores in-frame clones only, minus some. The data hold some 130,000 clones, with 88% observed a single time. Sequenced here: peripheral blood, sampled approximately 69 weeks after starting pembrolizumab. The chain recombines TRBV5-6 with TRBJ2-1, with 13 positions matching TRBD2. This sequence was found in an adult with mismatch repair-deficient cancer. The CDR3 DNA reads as TGTGCCAGCAGCTGGGGACTAGCGGGGTCCAATGAGCAGTTCTTC. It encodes CASSWGLAGSNEQFF.